This section outlines one T cell receptor (beta chain) sequence together with its context. Its target is not known. The data derive from a study of T cell repertoires in cytomegalovirus infection. Overall study: The study used recently identified HLA-C-restricted and well-studied HLA-B-restricted CMV epitopes. Regarding the study as a whole: Dominating the ex vivo response were TCR beta clonotypes that were CMV-specific and HLA-C-restricted.

From the reads, TCRdb called clonotypes with MiXCR, one entry per CDR3 protein. The sample consists of hundreds of thousands of distinct CDR3 sequences, 30% to 40% of them appearing once. Germline CDR1 is SGHTA and CDR2 is FQGNSA. J was trimmed by 8 bases and V by 4 bases; bases with no gene match: 6. The CDR3 length is 15 residues. This TCR was recovered from a human donor in good health (CMV status not recorded). Some clones in this sample may be carry-over from other donors' samples. This material consisted of cultured PBMCs, taken from culture after CMV antigen stimulation. The V call is TRBV7-2, the J call TRBJ2-1, with 12 bases aligning to TRBD2. In DNA form, the CDR3 reads TGTGCCAGCAGCTCCGGACTAGCGGGAATCCATGAGCAGTTCTTC. As protein: CASSSGLAGIHEQFF.